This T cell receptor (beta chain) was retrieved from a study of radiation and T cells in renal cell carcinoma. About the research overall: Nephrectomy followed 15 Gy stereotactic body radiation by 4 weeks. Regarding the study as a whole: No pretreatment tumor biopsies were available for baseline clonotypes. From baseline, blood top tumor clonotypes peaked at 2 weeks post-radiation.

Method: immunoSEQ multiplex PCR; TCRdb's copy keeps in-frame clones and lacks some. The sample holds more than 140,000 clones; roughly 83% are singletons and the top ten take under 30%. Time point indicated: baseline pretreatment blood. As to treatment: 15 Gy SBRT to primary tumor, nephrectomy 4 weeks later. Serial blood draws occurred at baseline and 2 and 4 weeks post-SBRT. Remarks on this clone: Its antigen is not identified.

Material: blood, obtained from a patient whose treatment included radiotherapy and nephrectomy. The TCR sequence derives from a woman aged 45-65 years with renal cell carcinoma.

The CDR3 reads CASSQHGDNSNQPQHF. The CDR3 nucleotides read TGTGCCAGCAGCCAACATGGGGACAATAGCAATCAGCCCCAGCATTTT. The chain has TRBV5-4 and TRBJ1-5; D perhaps matches TRBD1 (6 bases). Germline V gene data show CDR1 as SGHNT and CDR2 as YYREEE (reference sequence). Trimming removed 4 bases from V and 0 bases from J, with 14 bases in between. The CDR3 sequence is 16 residues long.